This is a list of T cell receptor beta chains from one sample in a study of blood T cell repertoires in COVID-19. This table comes from immunoSEQ multiplex PCR, and its TCRdb copy is limited to in-frame clones, with some not included. The data show tens of thousands of clones, around two thirds seen once. The sequencing sample was made of peripheral blood. Receptor source: a man between 70 and 80 years old with COVID-19, enrolled during active disease. Both conserved end residues are part of each CDR3. Each record gives: clone size, J gene, V gene, CDR3 length, D gene, CDR3 protein, CDR3 DNA. A D gene is named only where the DNA matches it firmly. Not every row has a clone size; where given, it reads once, few, many or a size class.

>few|TRBJ2-3|TRBV28|19|TRBD2
CASSLSTALAGGPRSTQYF
TGTGCCAGCAGTTTATCGACAGCTTTAGCGGGAGGTCCTCGAAGTACGCAGTATTTT
>-|TRBJ1-5|TRBV3-1/TRBV3-2|16|-
CASSQDSAGVNQPQHF
TGTGCCAGCAGCCAAGATTCGGCAGGGGTGAATCAGCCCCAGCATTTT
>-|TRBJ1-3|TRBV5-4|14|-
CASSLGGRGNTIYF
TGTGCCAGCAGCTTGGGGGGGCGCGGAAACACCATATATTTT
>-|TRBJ2-7|TRBV5-1|13|-
CASSLAQGYEQYF
TGCGCCAGCAGCTTGGCACAGGGTTACGAGCAGTACTTC
>-|TRBJ1-5|TRBV28|16|-
CASSSPGGSRNQPQHF
TGTGCCAGCAGTTCCCCGGGGGGGTCGCGCAATCAGCCCCAGCATTTT
>once|TRBJ2-1|TRBV20-1|13|-
CSASSWGDNEQFF
TGCAGTGCTAGTAGTTGGGGAGACAATGAGCAGTTCTTC
>-|TRBJ2-2|TRBV27|14|-
CASSWGGGTGELFF
TGTGCCAGCAGTTGGGGAGGGGGCACCGGGGAGCTGTTTTTT
>-|TRBJ2-2|TRBV9|16|TRBD2
CASSTGTSGRYGELFF
TGTGCCAGCAGCACAGGGACTAGCGGGAGGTACGGGGAGCTGTTTTTT
>-|TRBJ1-3|TRBV7-3|16|TRBD1
CASSTTGGGSGNTIYF
TGTGCCAGCAGCACAACAGGGGGCGGCTCTGGAAACACCATATATTTT
>-|TRBJ1-1|TRBV28|17|-
CASRRSAGPPAGTEAFF
TGTGCCAGCAGGCGTTCCGCGGGACCCCCTGCGGGGACTGAAGCTTTCTTT
>-|TRBJ1-1|TRBV7-9|16|TRBD1
CASSLEGRGPDTEAFF
TGTGCCAGCAGCCTCGAGGGCAGGGGGCCGGACACTGAAGCTTTCTTT